A selection of T cell receptor beta chains follows, all from one sample in a study of neoadjuvant anti-PD-1 for oral cavity cancer. Method: immunoSEQ multiplex PCR; TCRdb's copy keeps in-frame clones and lacks some. This sample has under 13,000 clones, with around 50% found just once. Material: tumor tissue, obtained before nivolumab (anti-PD-1) treatment. These receptors were collected from a person between 40 and 80 years old with oral cavity squamous cell carcinoma. Each CDR3 is given with its conserved first and last residue. D genes are given only for firm matches. Where a row states a size, it is once, few, many or the class of an expanded clone; other rows omit it.

TRBV4-1	few	.	TRBJ2-3	TGCGCCAGCAGCCCTCGAGGGGTTCAGTTCGCAGATACGCAGTATTTT	CASSPRGVQFADTQYF
TRBV7-2	.	.	TRBJ2-7	TGTGCCAGCAGCTTACACTCTGCGGGGCGGACCTACGAGCAGTACTTC	CASSLHSAGRTYEQYF
TRBV5-4	.	.	TRBJ1-4	TGTGCCAGCAGCTTTAAACAGACAAATGAAAAACTGTTTTTT	CASSFKQTNEKLFF
TRBV28	few	.	TRBJ1-2	TGTGCCAGCAGTTTTCGCCCTACCGTCTATGGCTACACCTTC	CASSFRPTVYGYTF
TRBV4-3	.	.	TRBJ1-2	TGCGCCAGCAGCCCTTCACAGCTCAGGGCCGTTGAGGGCTACACCTTC	CASSPSQLRAVEGYTF
TRBV4-1	.	.	TRBJ2-6	TGCGCCAGCAGCCAAGAAGGGGGTTATAGCTCTGGGGCCAACGTCCTGACTTTC	CASSQEGGYSSGANVLTF
TRBV19	.	.	TRBJ2-2	TGTGCCAGTAGCCATGATAGCACCGGGGAGCTGTTTTTT	CASSHDSTGELFF
TRBV9	.	.	TRBJ2-3	TGTGCCAGCAGCGTTAATCCCACAGATACGCAGTATTTT	CASSVNPTDTQYF
TRBV6-5	.	.	TRBJ2-2	TGTGCCAGCAGTCCTCGGGGACAAGACACCGGGGAGCTGTTTTTT	CASSPRGQDTGELFF
TRBV7-6	.	.	TRBJ2-3	TGTGCCAGCAGCCAAACCACCCTAGGCACAGATACGCAGTATTTT	CASSQTTLGTDTQYF
TRBV7-2	.	TRBD1	TRBJ2-1	TGTGCCAGCAGCCCGGCACAGGGGGCGAATGAGCAGTTCTTC	CASSPAQGANEQFF
TRBV5-6	.	.	TRBJ2-7	TGTGCCAGCAGCTTGAACAGTGTCTACGAGCAGTACTTC	CASSLNSVYEQYF
TRBV7-6	.	TRBD1	TRBJ2-5	TGTGCCAGCAGCTTAGGCCCCCCCGGGACAGTCAATGGAGAGACCCAGTACTTC	CASSLGPPGTVNGETQYF
TRBV19	.	.	TRBJ1-1	TGTGCCAGTAGTCCATGGGACCGGATCGACCCTGAAGCTTTCTTT	CASSPWDRIDPEAFF
TRBV28	.	TRBD1	TRBJ1-1	TGTGCCAGCAGCCTAGGGACAGGGCGCGAAGCTTTCTTT	CASSLGTGREAFF
TRBV13	.	TRBD2	TRBJ2-1	TGTGCCAGCAGCTCCCAGAGACTAGCGGCTGACAATGAGCAGTTCTTC	CASSSQRLAADNEQFF
TRBV4-3	.	TRBD2	TRBJ2-3	TGCGCCAGCAGCCAAGATGGTAGCGGGGGGAGAGATACGCAGTATTTT	CASSQDGSGGRDTQYF
TRBV5-1	.	.	TRBJ1-1	TGTGCCAGCAGCTTGGAACCTCCGGGAAATGCTGAAGCTTTCTTT	CASSLEPPGNAEAFF
TRBV15	.	TRBD2	TRBJ2-1	TGTGCCACCAGCAGAGGAACTCCGGGACTAGCACATGAGCAGTTCTTC	CATSRGTPGLAHEQFF
TRBV5-1	.	.	TRBJ2-3	TGCGCCAGCAGCTTGGCAACAGGACACACAGATACGCAGTATTTT	CASSLATGHTDTQYF
TRBV19	.	TRBD1	TRBJ1-2	TGTGCCAGTAGTAGCGCCCCCCCCGGGACAGGAATGTTCTATGGCTACACCTTC	CASSSAPPGTGMFYGYTF
TRBV7-6	.	.	TRBJ1-1	TGTGCCAGCAGCGCCGACCTGAACACTGAAGCTTTCTTT	CASSADLNTEAFF
TRBV4-3	.	.	TRBJ1-6	TGCGCCAGCAGCCAAGAATTGCTCGGCGGCTCCTATAATTCACCCCTCCACTTT	CASSQELLGGSYNSPLHF
TRBV11-2	once	.	TRBJ1-1	TGTGCCAGCAGCTTTACAGGGACTGAAGCTTTCTTT	CASSFTGTEAFF
TRBV5-1	few	TRBD1	TRBJ2-1	TGCGCCAGCAGCTTGGACTTTCCGGGGACAGGGGTTGATGAGCAGTTCTTC	CASSLDFPGTGVDEQFF
TRBV11-2	.	TRBD2	TRBJ2-1	TGTGCCAGCAGCCAACAACTAGCGGGGGGCCACAATGAGCAGTTCTTC	CASSQQLAGGHNEQFF
TRBV6-5	once	.	TRBJ1-1	TGTGCCAGCAGTAGGGGAGGGGAACTCCCTGAAGCTTTCTTT	CASSRGGELPEAFF
TRBV5-1	.	.	TRBJ2-3	TGCGCCAGCACAATCGGGACTCTTAACACAGATACGCAGTATTTT	CASTIGTLNTDTQYF
TRBV30	medium-sized	.	TRBJ1-2	TGTGCCTGGAGCGGACAGTCCGGTGGCTACACCTTC	CAWSGQSGGYTF
TRBV28	.	TRBD1	TRBJ1-5	TGTGCCAGCAGTCCAAGGACAGGGACCAATCAGCCCCAGCATTTT	CASSPRTGTNQPQHF
TRBV5-1	.	TRBD2	TRBJ2-2	TGCGCCAGCAGCTTGGGGACTAGGGGAACTGGGGAGCTGTTTTTT	CASSLGTRGTGELFF
TRBV10-3	once	.	TRBJ1-2	TGTGCCATCAGTGAGTTCCTATCGGAGGTTAACTATGGCTACACCTTC	CAISEFLSEVNYGYTF
TRBV28	once	TRBD1	TRBJ2-3	TGTGCCAGCAGTATCCGGGACAGACGCACAGATACGCAGTATTTT	CASSIRDRRTDTQYF
TRBV4-3	.	.	TRBJ1-2	TGCGCCAGCAGCCAAGCGGGGCCCGGAGGTGGTGGCTACACCTTC	CASSQAGPGGGGYTF
TRBV21-1	medium-sized	.	TRBJ2-7	TGTGCCAGCAGAAGAATAGATTGGCCCTCCTACGAGCAGTACTTC	CASRRIDWPSYEQYF
TRBV5-1	medium-sized	TRBD2	TRBJ2-2	TGCGCCAGCAGCTTGGTAGCGGGGTCCACCGGGGAGCTGTTTTTT	CASSLVAGSTGELFF
TRBV30	.	.	TRBJ2-5	TGTGCCTGGAGCTTTCTGGGGGGGGGCAGAGAGACCCAGTACTTC	CAWSFLGGGRETQYF